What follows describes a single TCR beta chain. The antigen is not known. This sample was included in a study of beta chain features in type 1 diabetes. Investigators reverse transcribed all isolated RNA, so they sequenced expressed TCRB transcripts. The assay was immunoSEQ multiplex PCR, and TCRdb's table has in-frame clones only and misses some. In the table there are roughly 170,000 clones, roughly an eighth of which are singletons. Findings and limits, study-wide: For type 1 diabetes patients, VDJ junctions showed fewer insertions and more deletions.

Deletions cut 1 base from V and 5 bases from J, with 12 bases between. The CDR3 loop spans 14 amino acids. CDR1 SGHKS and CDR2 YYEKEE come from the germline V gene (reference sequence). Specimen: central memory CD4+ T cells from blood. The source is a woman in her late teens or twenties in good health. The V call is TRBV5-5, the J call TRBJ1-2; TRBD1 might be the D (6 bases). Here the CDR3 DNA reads TGTGCCAGCAGCTTGCAGGAACAGGGATATGGCTACACCTTC. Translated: CASSLQEQGYGYTF.